Each of the 14 T cell receptor beta chains below was sequenced from the same sample in a study of technical replicates of blood from four donors (dated by TCRdb to 2015 to 2018). Libraries were built with the immunoSEQ multiplex PCR assay. Imported from immuneACCESS, the table was reduced by TCRdb to in-frame sequences with V and J called. These copies leave out some clones; in studies compared against another copy, an unresolved V gene accounts for under half, and the cause of the remainder is not known. The table for this sample lists 100,000 or so clones; about 95% of them were counted only once. The ten largest account for more than 0.35% of the sample. Sequencing was carried out using T cells isolated from PBMCs. Receptors were obtained from a human donor in good health.

This clone was recorded a few times. The V and J genes are TRBV4-1 and TRBJ2-1; weak D call: TRBD1 (5 bases). The CDR3 runs 14 residues. Germline loops: CDR1 MGHRA, CDR2 YSYEKL. V lost 0 bases and J 3 bases, leaving 6 bases between the germline ends. The CDR3 DNA reads as TGCGCCAGCAGCCAAGAACAGGACTACAATGAGCAGTTCTTC. Translation: CASSQEQDYNEQFF.

This sequence joins TRBV7-9 and TRBJ2-2; D is perhaps TRBD1 (5 bases). CDR1 and CDR2 (germline): SEHNR, FQNEAQ (reference sequence). This CDR3 has 16 residues. Trimming stripped 7 bases from V and 5 bases from J, with 20 bases between. The CDR3 DNA sequence: TGTGCCAGCACCCTGGCTGCCCAGGGCTTTACCGGGGAGCTGTTTTTT. As protein: CASTLAAQGFTGELFF.

The chain joins TRBV5-4 to TRBJ1-1; D remains unclear. The germline CDR1 and CDR2 sequences are SGHNT and YYREEE (reference sequence). The ends were cut back, 4 bases at V and 1 base at J, with 11 bases in the middle. The CDR3 has 14 amino acids. The CDR3 nucleotides read TGTGCCAGCAGCCCTATAGACAAGAACACTGAAGCTTTCTTT. Its translation: CASSPIDKNTEAFF.

This clone appeared once. The chain combines TRBV30 with TRBJ2-3, with D possibly TRBD1 on 6 matching bases. Trimming took 0 bases from V and 0 from J, leaving 7 bases between them. Germline V lookup: CDR1 GTSNPN, CDR2 SVGIG (reference sequence). The CDR3 is 14 residues long. DNA of the CDR3: TGTGCCTGGAGTGTAGGGGGAAGCACAGATACGCAGTATTTT. Amino acids: CAWSVGGSTDTQYF.

The chain employs TRBV4-3 and TRBJ2-7; 9 bases agree with TRBD1. V was pared by 5 bases and J by 2 bases, with 13 bases of the junction left unmatched. The germline CDR1 and CDR2 sequences are LGHNA and YSLEER. The CDR3 covers 17 residues. The DNA for the CDR3 is TGCGCCAGCAGCAGGAGTAGGGACAGGGAAGACACCTACGAGCAGTACTTC. Its translation: CASSRSRDREDTYEQYF.

This clone has only one observation. J is TRBJ2-7 and V is TRBV23-1; no reliable D call. TRBV23-1 is classed as an ORF, of uncertain function. This CDR3 comprises 16 residues. Trimming left V 4 bases short and J 0 bases short, with 16 bases between. The DNA of the CDR3 is TGCGCCAGCAGTCTCTACGGAACAGCTCTCTCCTACGAGCAGTACTTC. Its protein product is CASSLYGTALSYEQYF.

The rearrangement uses TRBV5-1 and TRBJ2-2, with D possibly being TRBD1 (6 bases). Per germline, CDR1 SGHRS and CDR2 YFSETQ. The CDR3 sequence is 14 residues long. V lost 6 bases and J 6 bases, leaving 15 bases between the germline ends. The CDR3 sequence is CASTPDRSSGELFF. The DNA for the CDR3 is TGCGCCAGCACCCCTGACAGGTCTTCCGGGGAGCTGTTTTTT. Based on the CDR3 plus reference TRBV5-1 and TRBJ2-2, the full variable domain is KAGVTQTPRYLIKTRGQQVTLSCSPISGHRSVSWYQQTPGQGLQFLFEYFSETQRNKGNFPGRFSGRQFSNSRSEMNVSTLELGDSALYLCASTPDRSSGELFFGEGSRLTVL.

The chain couples TRBV6-6 to TRBJ2-1, with D maybe TRBD1 (6 bases). The V and J ends lost 0 bases and 8 bases respectively, with 14 bases between them. The germline V gene encodes CDR1 MNHNY and CDR2 SVGAGI (reference sequence). CDR3 length: 15 residues. CDR3 amino acids: CASSYSMGQIYEQFF. The CDR3 nucleotides are TGTGCCAGCAGTTACTCGATGGGACAAATATATGAGCAGTTCTTC.

The rearrangement joins TRBV12-2 to TRBJ2-7; whether TRBD1, the table's D call, matches the DNA was not checked. TRBV12-2 corresponds to a pseudogene. The CDR3 covers 17 residues. The CDR3 region has the DNA TGTGCAAGTCGCTTACCTTCATTACAACAGGGTCGTTGCGAGCAGTACTTC. Translation gives CASRLPSLQQGRCEQYF.

This sequence joins TRBV9 and TRBJ2-3; maybe TRBD2 (6 bases). CDR1 SGDLS and CDR2 YYNGEE come from the germline V gene. V shed 5 bases and J shed 3 bases, with 16 bases lying between them. The CDR3 loop spans 15 amino acids. The CDR3 sequence is CASSVRRDGTDTQYF. The CDR3 bases are TGTGCCAGCAGTGTACGGCGGGACGGGACAGATACGCAGTATTTT.

The chain uses TRBV9 and TRBJ2-5, with D tentatively TRBD2 (6 bases). The V gene lost 0 bases and the J gene lost 5 bases, with 14 bases spanning the gap. This CDR3 has 15 residues. In germline, CDR1 is SGDLS, CDR2 YYNGEE. CDR3 residues: CASSVATVGGETQYF. The DNA for the CDR3 is TGTGCCAGCAGCGTAGCTACAGTCGGAGGGGAGACCCAGTACTTC.

The V call is TRBV11-2, the J call TRBJ2-1, with 10 bases identical to TRBD1. The V and J ends lost 4 bases and 7 bases, in that order; junction bases with no gene match: 7. The CDR3 is 15 amino acids. Per the germline V gene, CDR1 is SGHAT and CDR2 is FQNNGV. The CDR3 DNA is TGTGCCAGCAGCTCGCCGCGGGACAGGGGTAATGAGCAGTTCTTC. Residues: CASSSPRDRGNEQFF.

The rearrangement joins TRBV4-3 to TRBJ1-2, with D unclear. The CDR3 spans 16 residues. Germline V CDR1 and CDR2: LGHNA, YSLEER. Trimming pared 4 bases from V and 6 bases from J, leaving 21 bases between. The CDR3 nucleotides read TGCGCCAGCAGCCGCGAAATGATCATTAGAGCTCATGGCTACACCTTC. Amino acids: CASSREMIIRAHGYTF.

The chain is built from TRBV15 and TRBJ1-2, with a weak D call TRBD1 (6 bases). Trimming shortened V by 0 bases and J by 8 bases, and 16 bases separated the two germline ends. Germline V gene sequence: CDR1 LNHNV, CDR2 YYDKDF (reference sequence). The CDR3 runs to 15 residues. CDR3 bases: TGTGCCACCAGCAGAGATTTGGGGGCCCGAGAGGGCTACACCTTC. It yields the protein CATSRDLGAREGYTF.